Only a few counts were recorded for the clone carrying this TCR beta chain. The data stem from a study of blood T cells in healthy people across ages. A second PCR of 7 to 11 cycles used a sample-barcoded 5' primer and a J-beta primer mix. TCRdb itself ran the 5' RACE reads through MiXCR, one entry per CDR3 protein. The sample yields 800,000 to 1,300,000 distinct CDR3 sequences, roughly a quarter seen once. This CDR3 has 14 amino acids. Germline CDR1 reads MDHEN; CDR2 reads SYDVKM. J lost 3 bases, V lost 8 bases, and 7 bases had no gene match. The same sample was also studied in work on T cells of mothers and their children. From that second work: Thymic selection molds TCR recombination products alike in related and unrelated pairs. Slightly, though not significantly, more overlap was seen in related than in unrelated mother-child pairs.

Sequenced input: blood. The sequence was collected from a girl between 2 and 10 years old in good health. The J gene is TRBJ2-4, the V gene TRBV28; 7 bases map to TRBD1. The CDR3 reads CASLHRDSKNIQYF. CDR3 bases: TGTGCCAGCCTACACCGGGACAGCAAAAACATTCAGTACTTC. The full variable domain, with the rest looked up from reference TRBV28 and TRBJ2-4, is DVKVTQSSRYLVKRTGEKVFLECVQDMDHENMFWYRQDPGLGLRLIYFSYDVKMKEKGDIPEGYSVSREKKERFSLILESASTNQTSMYLCASLHRDSKNIQYFGAGTRLSVL.